The 19 T cell receptor beta chains presented below share a single source sample, sequenced in a study of cytomegalovirus exposure and HLA in healthy donors. The PCR used 60 Vbeta and 13 Jbeta primers. TCRdb keeps only in-frame clones here, not all; method: immunoSEQ multiplex PCR. The table includes about 150,000 clones, 86% detected once. The sample consisted of PBMCs. The source is a woman aged 18-30 years in good health and CMV-seronegative.

This clone was detected only once. The V gene is TRBV14, the J gene TRBJ2-1, with 7 bases identical to TRBD1. Germline CDR1 is SGHDN and CDR2 is FVKESK. The CDR3 sequence is 14 residues long. J was trimmed by 1 base and V by 4 bases; bases with no gene match: 1. The CDR3 sequence: CASSPGGSYNEQFF. The CDR3 coding sequence is TGTGCCAGCAGCCCAGGGGGTTCCTACAATGAGCAGTTCTTC. Filled out from reference TRBV14 and TRBJ2-1, the complete variable domain reads EAGVTQFPSHSVIEKGQTVTLRCDPISGHDNLYWYRRVMGKEIKFLLHFVKESKQDESGMPNNRFLAERTGGTYSTLKVQPAELEDSGVYFCASSPGGSYNEQFFGPGTRLTVL.

This chain uses TRBV28 with TRBJ1-4, with TRBD1 matching 7 bases. The V gene's germline CDR1 is MDHEN and CDR2 SYDVKM. The junction had 9 bases not matched to a gene; V was cut back by 5 bases and J by 0 bases. The CDR3 loop spans 17 amino acids. The CDR3 bases are TGTGCCAGCAGTCCGCGGACAGGCTTCACAACTAATGAAAAACTGTTTTTT. Translating gives CASSPRTGFTTNEKLFF.

This clone was seen just once. This chain links TRBV4-1 with TRBJ2-2; D not certain. V shed 4 bases and J shed 7 bases, with 13 bases lying between them. The germline gives CDR1 MGHRA, CDR2 YSYEKL. CDR3 length: 14 residues. The CDR3, as DNA: TGCGCCAGCAGCCCCCCACGCAGGAACGGGGAGCTGTTTTTT. Translating it yields CASSPPRRNGELFF.

The gene calls are TRBV27 and TRBJ2-1, with D perhaps matching TRBD2 (5 bases). This CDR3 is 13 amino acids long. The germline CDR1 and CDR2 sequences are MNHEY and SMNVEV (reference sequence). V was shortened by 0 bases and J by 8 bases, with 8 bases between the two germline ends. CDR3 amino acids: CASSLSGRDEQFF. CDR3 bases: TGTGCCAGCAGTTTATCCGGGCGGGATGAGCAGTTCTTC.

Concerning this clone itself: The junction and the germline gene differ at one end; a read error may be behind it. The V gene is TRBV7-9, the J gene TRBJ1-6, with 10 bases fitting TRBD1. CDR3 size: 17 residues. Per the germline V gene, CDR1 is SEHNR and CDR2 is FQNEAQ (reference sequence). The CDR3 loop reads CSSSRGGDRGVNSPLHF. The DNA of the CDR3 is TGTTCCAGCAGCCGAGGGGGGGACAGGGGTGTAAATTCACCCCTCCACTTT.

The chain has TRBV28 and TRBJ2-3; no firm D call. Germline loops: CDR1 MDHEN, CDR2 SYDVKM. This CDR3 spans 14 amino acids. The V and J ends lost 3 bases and 3 bases respectively, with 10 bases between them. DNA of the CDR3: TGTGCCAGCAGTTTGGCGGCAGATACAGATACGCAGTATTTT. Translation: CASSLAADTDTQYF.

The J gene is TRBJ1-1, the V gene TRBV13, with D possibly TRBD1 on 6 matching bases. The CDR3 covers 13 residues. Trimming cost V 5 bases and J 8 bases, with 15 bases left between them. Looked up from germline, CDR1 is PRHDT and CDR2 is FYEKMQ (reference sequence). The CDR3 DNA follows: TGTGCCAGCAGCATAAACAGGGAGACCGAAGCTTTCTTT. It encodes CASSINRETEAFF.

This clone has a single count. The rearrangement uses TRBV7-6 and TRBJ1-2; TRBD1 might be the D (5 bases). Germline lookup yields CDR1 SGHVS and CDR2 FNYEAQ. The CDR3 contains 15 residues. The V gene lost 6 bases and the J gene lost 3 bases, with 17 bases spanning the gap. The CDR3 here is CASSTTAQGDYGYTF. CDR3 DNA: TGTGCCAGCAGTACGACAGCGCAAGGGGACTATGGCTACACCTTC.

For the CDR3, the DNA is TGTGCCAGCAGTGATGGAGGGTCCGAGTATTTT. This translates into CASSDGGSEYF. V and J are TRBV6-1 and TRBJ1-3; no clear D gene. The V end was cut by 3 bases, the J end by 16 bases, with 13 bases between. CDR1 is MNHNS, CDR2 SASEGT, per germline. The CDR3 has 11 amino acids.

The chain recombines TRBV19 with TRBJ1-2; D remains unclear. The CDR3 is 13 residues long. V gave up 3 bases and J gave up 3 bases, with 8 bases separating them. Germline V gene lookup returns CDR1 LNHDA and CDR2 SQIVND (reference sequence). CDR3 nucleotides: TGTGCCAGTAGTATTATGGCAGACTATGGCTACACCTTC. Encoded protein: CASSIMADYGYTF. The full variable domain, its missing parts supplied by reference TRBV19 and TRBJ1-2, is DGGITQSPKYLFRKEGQNVTLSCEQNLNHDAMYWYRQDPGQGLRLIYYSQIVNDFQKGDIAEGYSVSREKKESFPLTVTSAQKNPTAFYLCASSIMADYGYTFGSGTRLTVV.

The chain links TRBV7-9 to TRBJ2-1; D is perhaps TRBD1 (6 bases). Germline V CDR1 and CDR2: SEHNR, FQNEAQ (reference sequence). The CDR3 contains 17 residues. Trimming pared 5 bases from V and 7 bases from J, leaving 24 bases between. The CDR3 protein is CASSTIQGRLGKNEQFF. The CDR3 DNA follows: TGTGCCAGCAGCACGATACAGGGCAGGCTTGGGAAGAATGAGCAGTTCTTC.

The chain has TRBV4-1 and TRBJ1-3; D uncertain. CDR3 length: 13 residues. Germline CDR1 reads MGHRA; CDR2 reads YSYEKL. The V gene lost 0 bases and the J gene lost 2 bases, with 2 bases spanning the gap. The CDR3 is CASSQDTGNTIYF. Here the CDR3 DNA reads TGCGCCAGCAGCCAAGATACTGGAAACACCATATATTTT.

The chain combines TRBV20-1 with TRBJ1-1, with D possibly TRBD1 on 6 matching bases. V was pared by 8 bases and J by 4 bases, with 11 bases between. Germline CDR1 reads DFQATT; CDR2 reads SNEGSKA (reference sequence). The CDR3 has 11 residues. This CDR3 is CSTGGRTEAFF. The CDR3 DNA is TGCAGTACCGGGGGGCGCACTGAAGCTTTCTTT.

CDR3 protein: CASRGDRGYEQYF. CDR3 in DNA: TGTGCCAGCAGGGGGGACAGGGGATACGAGCAGTACTTC. The J gene is TRBJ2-7, the V gene TRBV7-2, with 10 positions matching TRBD1. The V and J ends lost 6 bases and 4 bases, in that order; junction bases with no gene match: 3. The length of the CDR3 is 13 residues. Per the germline V gene, CDR1 is SGHTA and CDR2 is FQGNSA.

V is TRBV4-2 and J is TRBJ1-1, with 8 positions matching TRBD1. J gave up 3 bases and V 6 bases, and 9 bases lay outside the gene matches. The germline gives CDR1 LGHNA, CDR2 YNFKEQ. The CDR3 has 15 residues. CDR3 bases: TGTGCCAGCAGTCCTGAGCCAGGGGGCCACACTGAAGCTTTCTTT. Translated: CASSPEPGGHTEAFF.

CDR3 nucleotide sequence: TGTGCCAGCACTTCATTACAGGGGGCTGGTCAGCCCCAGCATTTT. Translating it yields CASTSLQGAGQPQHF. This chain links TRBV27 with TRBJ1-5, with TRBD1 matching 9 bases. CDR3 size: 15 residues. Germline V lookup: CDR1 MNHEY, CDR2 SMNVEV (reference sequence). The J segment lost 6 bases and the V segment lost 7 bases, leaving 10 bases of the junction unmatched.

This clone was detected once. The genes are TRBV6-1 and TRBJ2-5; possibly TRBD2 for D (6 bases). CDR1 and CDR2 from the germline V gene are MNHNS and SASEGT. Trimming removed 6 bases from V and 4 bases from J, with 12 bases in between. CDR3 length: 13 amino acids. CDR3 amino acids: CASSAGTGETQYF. CDR3 DNA sequence: TGTGCCAGCAGCGCGGGGACTGGAGAGACCCAGTACTTC.

The chain employs TRBV7-9 and TRBJ2-5, with D unclear. CDR3 length equals 14 residues. V lost 2 bases and J 5 bases, leaving 12 bases between the germline ends. In germline, CDR1 is SEHNR, CDR2 FQNEAQ (reference sequence). DNA for the CDR3: TGTGCCAGCAGCTTAACCTCGATGGAGGAGACCCAGTACTTC. Translated: CASSLTSMEETQYF.

The V gene is TRBV14, the J gene TRBJ1-6, with a possible D match to TRBD1 (5 bases). The CDR3 contains 15 residues. The germline V gene has CDR1 SGHDN and CDR2 FVKESK. Trimming took 1 base from V and 8 from J, leaving 12 bases between them. DNA for the CDR3: TGTGCCAGCAGCCAAGGGAGGGGAAGGTATTCACCCCTCCACTTT. It translates to CASSQGRGRYSPLHF.